This TCR beta chain was retrieved from a study of blood T cell repertoires in COVID-19. Study as a whole: COVID-19 samples, acute and convalescent, were from the United States, Italy and Spain. The cDNA or gDNA used as material had been derived from T cells, B-cell-depleted T cells, or PBMCs.

Original analysis: Estimation of nucleated cell counts was performed using reference gene primer amplification. Profiling relied on immunoSEQ multiplex PCR, and the TCRdb table lists in-frame clones only, not all of them. Clone size and the V and J calls come from that table; the DNA yielded D and trimming. The data show about 200,000 clones, roughly 86% seen once. CDR1 SGHRS and CDR2 YFSETQ come from the germline V gene. CDR3 length equals 13 residues. V lost 0 bases, J lost 9 bases, and 10 bases lay in between. Material: peripheral blood. The sequence derives from a man between 18 and 35 years old with active or convalescent COVID-19. The chain couples TRBV5-1 to TRBJ2-1, with D possibly being TRBD2 (5 bases). For the CDR3, the DNA is TGCGCCAGCAGCTTGGAAGGGAGTGCTGAGCAGTTCTTC. Its translation: CASSLEGSAEQFF.